The rows below give T cell receptor beta chains drawn from one sample of a study of early T cells in non-severe SARS-CoV-2 infection. TCRdb independently ran MiXCR on the 5' RACE reads; one entry per CDR3 protein. Of 50,000 to 75,000 distinct CDR3 sequences in the sample, more than 10% were seen once. Sample: whole blood, taken at baseline. The receptors here all came from an adult who was a healthcare worker with PCR-confirmed SARS-CoV-2 infection or an uninfected control (not recorded which). The donor label of this sample is uncertain. Both conserved end residues are part of each CDR3. A D gene is named only where the DNA matches it firmly. Clone size is stated in some rows and not others, as once, few, many or a class when expanded.

j_call d_call v_call clone_size cdr3_aa cdr3_nt
TRBJ1-1 - TRBV12-3/TRBV12-4 - CASKHTGLEAFF TGTGCCAGCAAACACACAGGGCTTGAAGCTTTCTTT
TRBJ2-1 - TRBV27 few CASSLWQSTNEQFF TGTGCCAGCAGTTTATGGCAGAGTACTAATGAGCAGTTCTTC
TRBJ1-1 TRBD1 TRBV27 few CASSTHETGMADTEAFF TGTGCCAGCAGTACACATGAGACAGGGATGGCGGACACTGAAGCTTTCTTT
TRBJ1-2 - TRBV19 few CASSISMAAGRHGYTF TGTGCCAGTAGTATTAGTATGGCCGCGGGCCGGCATGGCTACACCTTC
TRBJ1-2 TRBD1 TRBV12-5 few CASGLTPGQGEYGGYTF TGTGCTAGTGGTCTAACGCCAGGACAGGGCGAGTACGGTGGCTACACCTTC
TRBJ1-3 - TRBV24-1 - CATSRSGNTIYF TGTGCCACCAGTCGATCGGGAAACACCATATATTTT
TRBJ2-1 - TRBV12-3/TRBV12-4 few CASGSSSYNEQFF TGTGCCAGCGGTTCAAGCTCCTACAATGAGCAGTTCTTC
TRBJ2-1 - TRBV6-1 - CASSDWRRNEQFF TGTGCCAGCAGTGACTGGCGCAGAAATGAGCAGTTCTTC
TRBJ1-1 TRBD1 TRBV7-8 - CASSLAGQANTEAFF TGTGCCAGCAGCTTAGCGGGACAGGCGAACACTGAAGCTTTCTTT
TRBJ1-2 - TRBV2 many CASSEAPGAYYGYTF TGTGCCAGCAGTGAAGCGCCGGGGGCCTACTATGGCTACACCTTC
TRBJ1-2 - TRBV6-5 few CASKLRDNYGYTF TGTGCCAGCAAGTTGCGGGACAATTATGGCTACACCTTC
TRBJ2-3 - TRBV29-1 few CSVYSTDTQYF TGCAGCGTTTATAGCACAGATACGCAGTATTTT
TRBJ2-2 - TRBV27 - CASSLYQDTGELFF TGTGCCAGCAGTTTATACCAGGACACCGGGGAGCTGTTTTTT
TRBJ2-2 - TRBV3-1 - CASSLQVNVNTGELFF TGTGCCAGCAGCCTGCAAGTAAACGTAAACACCGGGGAGCTGTTTTTT
TRBJ2-2 - TRBV2 many CATQDSLSNTGELFF TGTGCCACCCAGGACAGCCTATCGAACACCGGGGAGCTGTTTTTT
TRBJ2-6 - TRBV19 once CASTLLGSGLSYSGANVLTF TGTGCCAGTACCCTCCTAGGGTCGGGACTTTCCTACTCTGGGGCCAACGTCCTGACTTTC
TRBJ1-1 - TRBV6-6 many CASSPPTGAEAFF TGTGCCAGCAGCCCCCCCACCGGGGCTGAAGCTTTCTTT
TRBJ2-3 TRBD1 TRBV27 few CASSRTGQGSTDTQYF TGTGCCAGCAGTCGGACGGGACAGGGGAGCACAGATACGCAGTATTTT
TRBJ1-4 TRBD1 TRBV9 - CASSVGDRRTNEKLFF TGTGCCAGCAGCGTAGGGGACAGGAGAACTAATGAAAAACTGTTTTTT
TRBJ1-2 - TRBV18 - CASSPGEGGYGYTF TGTGCCAGCTCACCAGGCGAGGGGGGCTACGGCTACACCTTC
TRBJ2-1 - TRBV18 - CASSPVGGPNEQFF TGTGCCAGCTCACCAGTCGGGGGGCCGAATGAGCAGTTCTTC
TRBJ2-1 TRBD2 TRBV5-1 - CASSYQLAGTYNEQFF TGCGCCAGCAGCTACCAACTAGCGGGGACCTACAATGAGCAGTTCTTC
TRBJ2-3 - TRBV7-9 few CASSPVLDTQYF TGTGCCAGCAGCCCCGTTCTAGATACGCAGTATTTT
TRBJ1-1 - TRBV7-7 many CASSVGKNTEAFF TGTGCCAGCAGCGTAGGAAAAAACACTGAAGCTTTCTTT
TRBJ1-3 - TRBV12-3/TRBV12-4 many CASSLGNTIYF TGTGCCAGCAGTTTAGGTAACACCATATATTTT
TRBJ2-3 TRBD1 TRBV3-1 many CASSHGDRGPTDTQYF TGTGCCAGCAGCCACGGGGACAGGGGACCCACAGATACGCAGTATTTT
TRBJ2-3 - TRBV2 many CASSVGDLGTQYF TGTGCCAGCAGTGTGGGGGATCTTGGTACGCAGTATTTT
TRBJ2-3 - TRBV27 - CASSKTHVSTDTQYF TGTGCCAGCAGCAAAACCCACGTTAGCACAGATACGCAGTATTTT
TRBJ1-3 - TRBV5-5 many CASRPIGSTTSGNTIYF TGTGCCAGCAGGCCCATCGGATCAACGACCTCTGGAAACACCATATATTTT
TRBJ1-4 - TRBV7-6 - CASSPLDRDILF TGTGCCAGCAGTCCACTCGACCGGGACATTCTTTTT
TRBJ1-2 - TRBV29-1 - CSVVKQRLVYGYTF TGCAGCGTTGTGAAGCAGAGACTAGTTTATGGCTACACCTTC
TRBJ1-2 TRBD1 TRBV20-1 few CSATLDRDEGYTF TGCAGTGCTACTCTGGACAGGGACGAGGGCTACACCTTC
TRBJ1-5 - TRBV5-1 many CASSLSGISNQPQHF TGCGCCAGCAGCTTGTCAGGGATCAGCAATCAGCCCCAGCATTTT
TRBJ1-1 - TRBV20-1 - CSARDQGSLNTEAFF TGCAGTGCTAGAGATCAAGGGTCGCTGAACACTGAAGCTTTCTTT
TRBJ2-5 - TRBV27 few CASSLMGDEETQYF TGTGCCAGCAGTCTAATGGGGGATGAAGAGACCCAGTACTTC
TRBJ1-1 - TRBV12-3/TRBV12-4 many CASSFGSATEAFF TGTGCCAGCAGTTTTGGCAGTGCCACTGAAGCTTTCTTT